The 9 T cell receptor beta chains in this list originate from one sample, sequenced in a study of cytomegalovirus exposure and HLA in healthy donors. The study ran its PCR with 60 Vbeta and 13 Jbeta primers. Profiled with immunoSEQ multiplex PCR; TCRdb holds only in-frame clones, not every one. The sample has 250,000 to 350,000 clones; 75% to 85% are singletons. The sample comprised PBMCs. These receptors came from a girl aged 2 to 9 in good health and CMV-seronegative.

This clone was counted once. The gene calls are TRBV9 and TRBJ2-5, with D uncertain. The V gene's germline CDR1 is SGDLS and CDR2 YYNGEE. The length of the CDR3 is 14 residues. The ends were cut back, 1 base at V and 1 base at J, with 8 bases in the middle. The CDR3 here is CASSVSNVQETQYF. The CDR3, as DNA: TGTGCCAGCAGCGTAAGCAACGTCCAAGAGACCCAGTACTTC.

CDR3 amino acids: CASSLEGLEAGEQFF. For the CDR3, the DNA is TGTGCCAGCAGCTTAGAGGGACTAGAGGCTGGTGAGCAGTTCTTC. V is TRBV7-7 and J is TRBJ2-1; 8 bases align to TRBD2. V gave up 1 base and J gave up 9 bases; unmatched junction bases: 8. Germline loops: CDR1 SSHAT, CDR2 FNYEAQ (reference sequence). The CDR3 has 15 residues. Variable domain in full (rest from reference TRBV7-7 and TRBJ2-1): GAGVSQSPRYKVTKRGQDVTLRCDPISSHATLYWYQQALGQGPEFLTYFNYEAQPDKSGLPSDRFSAERPEGSISTLTIQRTEQRDSAMYRCASSLEGLEAGEQFFGPGTRLTVL.

The chain employs TRBV13 and TRBJ1-2; the match to TRBD1 covers 9 bases. The germline V gene encodes CDR1 PRHDT and CDR2 FYEKMQ (reference sequence). With 2 bases clipped from V and 8 bases from J, the junction kept 12 bases outside the gene matches. The CDR3 loop spans 16 amino acids. CDR3 loop: CASSLKVTGTGKGYTF. Written as DNA, the CDR3 is TGTGCCAGCAGCTTAAAAGTCACCGGGACAGGGAAGGGCTACACCTTC. Based on the CDR3 plus reference TRBV13 and TRBJ1-2, the full variable domain is AAGVIQSPRHLIKEKRETATLKCYPIPRHDTVYWYQQGPGQDPQFLISFYEKMQSDKGSIPDRFSAQQFSDYHSELNMSSLELGDSALYFCASSLKVTGTGKGYTFGSGTRLTVV.

This chain uses TRBV4-1 with TRBJ2-3; 8 bases agree with TRBD2. V was pared by 8 bases and J by 7 bases, with 8 bases of the junction left unmatched. The germline V gene has CDR1 MGHRA and CDR2 YSYEKL. This CDR3 has 13 amino acids. CDR3 bases: TGCGCCAGCGCGGGGGGTGGGGTGCATACGCAGTATTTT. This sequence encodes CASAGGGVHTQYF.

CDR3 amino acids: CASRVVPGRETEAFF. The CDR3 DNA sequence: TGTGCCAGCAGAGTGGTCCCGGGAAGGGAAACTGAAGCTTTCTTT. J is TRBJ1-1 and V is TRBV6-5, with D unclear. This CDR3 has 15 residues. Trimming left V 6 bases short and J 5 bases short, with 19 bases between. Germline CDR1 reads MNHEY; CDR2 reads SVGAGI.

This clone occurred once. The chain links TRBV4-2 to TRBJ2-1, with no clear D. CDR1 and CDR2 from the germline V gene are LGHNA and YNFKEQ. Between the trimmed V and J ends, which lost 1 base and 5 bases, there was a span of 15 bases. The CDR3 length is 16 residues. CDR3 in amino acids: CASSQGWRTTDNEQFF. In DNA, the CDR3 is TGTGCCAGCAGCCAAGGTTGGCGCACGACTGACAATGAGCAGTTCTTC.

This chain connects TRBV7-3 to TRBJ2-5; D is possibly TRBD1 (5 bases). The length of the CDR3 is 15 residues. V was cut by 0 bases and J by 5 bases, with 13 bases left in between. The germline gives CDR1 SGHTA, CDR2 FQGTGA. Here the CDR3 DNA reads TGTGCCAGCAGCTTAACTTCAGTCAAGGGGGAGACCCAGTACTTC. Translated: CASSLTSVKGETQYF.

This clone was found a few times. The chain carries TRBV7-6 and TRBJ2-1; TRBD2 is a possible D gene (5 bases). Germline CDR1 is SGHVS and CDR2 is FNYEAQ. The CDR3 extends over 14 amino acids. Trimming removed 1 base at V and 9 bases at J, with 13 bases between. The CDR3 sequence is CASSLEGSKGEQFF. CDR3 DNA sequence: TGTGCCAGCAGCTTAGAAGGGAGTAAGGGTGAGCAGTTCTTC.

The J gene is TRBJ1-2, the V gene TRBV7-2; no definite D call. V was shortened by 2 bases and J by 3 bases, with 10 bases between the two germline ends. Germline V gives CDR1 SGHTA, CDR2 FQGNSA. CDR3 length: 14 amino acids. CDR3 bases: TGTGCCAGCAGCTTAACGGGGTTCGACTATGGCTACACCTTC. Its protein is CASSLTGFDYGYTF.